The 5 T cell receptor beta chains listed next were all sequenced from one sample in a study of blood T cell repertoires in COVID-19. Sequencing was performed with immunoSEQ multiplex PCR; in TCRdb, only in-frame clones are kept and a portion is missing. This table holds some 210,000 clones, 81% found once. Sequenced material: PBMCs or T cells enriched from blood (not recorded which). The receptors come from a woman aged 45 to 65 with acute COVID-19.

CDR3: CASSIQQGSDTQYF. CDR3 nucleotide sequence: TGTGCCAGTAGTATTCAACAGGGGTCAGATACGCAGTATTTT. The rearrangement links TRBV19 to TRBJ2-3, with 7 nucleotides matching TRBD1. From germline, CDR1 is LNHDA and CDR2 SQIVND (reference sequence). Unmatched junction bases numbered 4, after V lost 3 bases and J lost 4 bases. The CDR3 covers 14 residues.

The chain couples TRBV6-2 or TRBV6-3 to TRBJ2-3; D remains ambiguous. The CDR3 consists of 14 residues. The ends were cut back, 5 bases at V and 3 bases at J, with 12 bases in the middle. CDR1 and CDR2 (germline): MNHEY, SVGEGT. Here the CDR3 reads CASSPQTETDTQYF. The CDR3 DNA sequence: TGTGCCAGCAGTCCCCAGACGGAGACAGATACGCAGTATTTT.

On this clone: Different DNA sequences within this sample yield the same CDR3. The rearrangement joins TRBV7-2 to TRBJ1-1; 7 positions agree with TRBD1. With 1 base clipped from V and 8 bases from J, the junction kept 1 base outside the gene matches. The V gene's germline CDR1 is SGHTA and CDR2 FQGNSA. The CDR3 consists of 12 residues. CDR3 loop: CASSLETGEAFF. The CDR3 nucleotides read TGTGCCAGCAGCTTAGAGACAGGGGAAGCTTTCTTT. Combining the CDR3 with reference TRBV7-2 and TRBJ1-1 gives the whole variable domain GAGVSQSPSNKVTEKGKDVELRCDPISGHTALYWYRQSLGQGLEFLIYFQGNSAPDKSGLPSDRFSAERTGGSVSTLTIQRTQQEDSAVYLCASSLETGEAFFGQGTRLTVV.

The chain has TRBV7-2 and TRBJ2-5; TRBD2 matches 10 bases. The V gene end was trimmed by 1 base and the J gene end by 4 bases; junction bases not matched to a gene: 9. The CDR3 is made up of 17 amino acids. In germline, CDR1 is SGHTA, CDR2 FQGNSA. CDR3 DNA sequence: TGTGCCAGCAGCTTAGATCCCCCTAGCGGGAGCCGAGAGACCCAGTACTTC. This encodes CASSLDPPSGSRETQYF.

This rearrangement joins TRBV18 to TRBJ1-5; 8 nucleotides line up with TRBD1. Unmatched junction bases numbered 4, after V lost 6 bases and J lost 0 bases. Germline CDR1 is KGHSH and CDR2 is LQKENI. This CDR3 spans 15 amino acids. This CDR3 reads CASSRQGYSNQPQHF. The CDR3 DNA is TGTGCCAGCTCGCGACAGGGGTATAGCAATCAGCCCCAGCATTTT.